Listed here is a single T cell receptor (beta chain). This specimen belongs to a study of blood T cell repertoires in COVID-19. Study-level background: Samples taken during acute and convalescent COVID-19 were collected in the United States, Italy and Spain.

Germline V gives CDR1 MNHEY, CDR2 SVGAGI. This CDR3 is 14 amino acids long. The V gene lost 6 bases and the J gene lost 1 base, with 12 bases spanning the gap. Per the original data handling: Cell counts per sample came from amplifying reference gene primers. Using immunoSEQ multiplex PCR, the repertoire was profiled, and TCRdb retains in-frame clones only, with some absent. That table gives V, J and clone size, and the DNA gave D and trimming. The sample yields more than 200,000 clones, 88% seen once. This sequence was found in an older woman with acute or convalescent COVID-19. The sample comprised peripheral blood. The rearrangement links TRBV6-5 to TRBJ2-5; D is possibly TRBD1 (5 bases). CDR3 DNA sequence: TGTGCCAGCAGACCTCAGGGAATCCAAGAGACCCAGTACTTC. Translating gives CASRPQGIQETQYF.